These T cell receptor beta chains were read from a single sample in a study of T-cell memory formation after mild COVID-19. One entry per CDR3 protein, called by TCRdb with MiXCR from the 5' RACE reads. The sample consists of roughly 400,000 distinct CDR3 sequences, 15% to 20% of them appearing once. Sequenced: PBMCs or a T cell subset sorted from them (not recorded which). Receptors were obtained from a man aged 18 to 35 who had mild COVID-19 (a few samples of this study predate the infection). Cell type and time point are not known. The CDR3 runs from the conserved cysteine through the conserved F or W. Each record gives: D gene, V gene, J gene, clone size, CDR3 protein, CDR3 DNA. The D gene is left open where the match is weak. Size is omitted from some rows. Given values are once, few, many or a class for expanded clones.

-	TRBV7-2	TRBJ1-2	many	CASSNYRGRDGYTF	TGTGCCAGCAGCAACTACCGGGGGCGGGATGGCTACACCTTC
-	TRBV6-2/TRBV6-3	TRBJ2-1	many	CATRWAGASYNEQFF	TGTGCCACCAGGTGGGCGGGGGCGTCCTACAATGAGCAGTTCTTC
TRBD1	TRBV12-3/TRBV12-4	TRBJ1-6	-	CASRLSTGALGTLHF	TGTGCCAGCAGACTGTCTACAGGGGCGCTAGGCACCCTCCACTTT
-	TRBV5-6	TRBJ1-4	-	CASSLGLTNEKLFF	TGTGCCAGCAGTTTAGGCTTAACTAATGAAAAACTGTTTTTT
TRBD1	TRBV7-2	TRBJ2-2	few	CASSLQGGTNTGELFF	TGTGCCAGCAGCTTACAAGGGGGCACGAACACCGGGGAGCTGTTTTTT
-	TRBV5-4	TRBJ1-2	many	CASRPGGQEGKGYTF	TGTGCCAGCAGACCCGGCGGGCAGGAGGGAAAAGGCTACACCTTC
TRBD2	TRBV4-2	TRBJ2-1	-	CASSQGGGTTYNEQFF	TGTGCCAGCAGCCAAGGGGGCGGGACTACTTACAATGAGCAGTTCTTC
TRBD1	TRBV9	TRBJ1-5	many	CASSSGQSNQPQHF	TGTGCCAGCAGCTCGGGACAGAGCAATCAGCCCCAGCATTTT
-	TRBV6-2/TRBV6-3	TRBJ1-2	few	CASSKNPWEVFYGYTF	TGTGCCAGCTCAAAAAACCCTTGGGAGGTCTTCTATGGCTACACCTTC
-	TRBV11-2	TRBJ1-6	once	CASSRGLPGSPLHF	TGTGCCAGCAGCCGGGGCCTGCCCGGGTCACCCCTCCACTTT
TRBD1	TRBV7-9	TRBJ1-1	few	CASSPGDRGTEAFF	TGTGCCAGCAGCCCCGGGGACAGGGGCACTGAAGCTTTCTTT
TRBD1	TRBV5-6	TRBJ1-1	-	CASRPLDREGTEAFF	TGTGCCAGCAGACCCCTGGACAGGGAAGGGACTGAAGCTTTCTTT
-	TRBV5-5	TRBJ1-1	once	CASSDGTRNTEAFF	TGTGCCAGCAGCGACGGGACACGGAACACTGAAGCTTTCTTT
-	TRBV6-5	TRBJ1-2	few	CASSPIPNYGYTF	TGTGCCAGCAGTCCGATCCCCAACTATGGCTACACCTTC
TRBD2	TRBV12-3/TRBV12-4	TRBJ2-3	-	CASSFRSGGTDTQYF	TGTGCCAGCAGTTTCCGTAGCGGGGGGACAGATACGCAGTATTTT
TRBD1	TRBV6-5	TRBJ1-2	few	CASSSGGAYGYTF	TGTGCCAGCAGTTCAGGGGGCGCCTATGGCTACACCTTC
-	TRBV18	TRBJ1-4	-	CASSPQGNEKLFF	TGTGCCAGCTCACCACAGGGGAATGAAAAACTGTTTTTT
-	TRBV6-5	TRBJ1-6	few	CASSYGTGSPPSPLHF	TGTGCCAGCAGTTACGGAACAGGGAGTCCTCCCTCACCCCTCCACTTT
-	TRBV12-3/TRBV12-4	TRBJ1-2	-	CASSSPGIYGYTF	TGTGCCAGCAGTTCCCCCGGGATCTATGGCTACACCTTC
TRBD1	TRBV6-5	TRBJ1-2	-	CASRRTGAINYGYTF	TGTGCCAGCAGGCGGACAGGGGCTATTAACTATGGCTACACCTTC
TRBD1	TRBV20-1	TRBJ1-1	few	CSARRDSNTEAFF	TGCAGTGCTAGACGGGACAGCAACACTGAAGCTTTCTTT
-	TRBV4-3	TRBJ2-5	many	CASSQDRDRETQYF	TGCGCCAGCAGCCAAGATCGGGATAGGGAGACCCAGTACTTC
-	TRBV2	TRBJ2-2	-	CASKVGGQVGELFF	TGTGCCAGCAAGGTCGGGGGGCAGGTCGGGGAGCTGTTTTTT
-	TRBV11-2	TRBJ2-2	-	CASSFDPYTGELFF	TGTGCCAGCAGCTTCGACCCCTATACCGGGGAGCTGTTTTTT
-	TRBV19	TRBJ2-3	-	CASSISPDTQYF	TGTGCCAGTAGTATATCCCCAGATACGCAGTATTTT
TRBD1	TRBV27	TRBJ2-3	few	CASTKTGTGNTQYF	TGTGCCAGCACCAAGACAGGGACGGGAAATACGCAGTATTTT
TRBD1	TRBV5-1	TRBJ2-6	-	CASSKNTGETNVLTF	TGCGCCAGCAGCAAGAACACAGGGGAGACCAACGTCCTGACTTTC
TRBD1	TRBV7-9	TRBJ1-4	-	CASSYGTGEEKLFF	TGTGCCAGCAGCTACGGGACAGGGGAGGAAAAACTGTTTTTT
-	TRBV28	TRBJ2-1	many	CASSTGAYNEQFF	TGTGCCAGCAGCACCGGGGCATACAATGAGCAGTTCTTC
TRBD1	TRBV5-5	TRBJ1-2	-	CASSFLGQINYGYTF	TGTGCCAGCAGCTTTTTGGGACAGATTAACTATGGCTACACCTTC
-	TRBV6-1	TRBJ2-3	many	CASSSGASSTDTQYF	TGTGCCAGCAGCAGTGGCGCCTCTAGCACAGATACGCAGTATTTT
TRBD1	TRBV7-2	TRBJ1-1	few	CASSFTTGGREAFF	TGTGCCAGCAGCTTCACGACAGGGGGCAGGGAAGCTTTCTTT
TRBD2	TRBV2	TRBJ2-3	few	CASSWGLAGTDTQYF	TGTGCCAGCAGTTGGGGACTAGCGGGGACAGATACGCAGTATTTT
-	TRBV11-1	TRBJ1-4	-	CASSTTGEKLFF	TGTGCCAGCAGCACGACGGGTGAAAAACTGTTTTTT
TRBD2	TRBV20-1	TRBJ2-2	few	CSARDAGGANTGELFF	TGCAGTGCTAGAGATGCGGGGGGCGCGAACACCGGGGAGCTGTTTTTT
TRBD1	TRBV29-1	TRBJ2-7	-	CSAADRGLREQYF	TGCAGCGCCGCGGACAGGGGGCTTCGTGAGCAGTACTTC
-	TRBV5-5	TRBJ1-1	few	CASSLVRDGAFF	TGTGCCAGCAGCTTGGTTAGGGACGGAGCTTTCTTT
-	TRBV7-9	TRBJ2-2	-	CASSSRQGNGELFF	TGTGCCAGCAGCTCCCGCCAGGGCAACGGGGAGCTGTTTTTT
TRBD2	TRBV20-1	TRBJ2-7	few	CSARTTSGTYEQYF	TGCAGTGCTAGGACCACTAGCGGTACCTACGAGCAGTACTTC
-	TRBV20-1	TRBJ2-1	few	CSATPGGSEQFF	TGCAGTGCTACCCCCGGGGGTAGTGAGCAGTTCTTC